The next 14 T cell receptor beta chains were all read from a single sample in a study of blood T cells in healthy people across ages. A second PCR of 7 to 11 cycles used a sample-barcoded 5' primer and a J-beta primer mix. One entry per CDR3 protein results from TCRdb running MiXCR on the 5' RACE reads. The sample records some 760,000 distinct CDR3 sequences, around 25% being singletons. These data are also associated with another study on T cells of mothers and their children.

The sample comprised blood. These receptors were taken from a boy aged 5-17 years in good health.

This clonotype came up a few times. The rearrangement joins TRBV29-1 to TRBJ1-2; no reliable D call. The CDR3 consists of 9 residues. Germline V gives CDR1 SQVTM, CDR2 ANQGSEA. CDR3 sequence reads: CSPSYGYTF. The CDR3 DNA sequence: TGCAGTCCAAGTTATGGCTACACCTTC.

This chain uses TRBV4-3 with TRBJ1-2; 11 bases line up with TRBD1. Germline trimming cut 0 bases from V and 2 bases from J; bases unmatched to any gene: 5. The CDR3 sequence is 17 residues long. Germline V gives CDR1 LGHNA, CDR2 YSLEER. CDR3 loop: CASSQEPGTGGNYGYTF. CDR3 DNA: TGCGCCAGCAGCCAAGAACCCGGGACAGGGGGAAACTATGGCTACACCTTC.

The rearrangement uses TRBV6-5 and TRBJ2-3; D is undetermined. Germline CDR1 MNHEY, CDR2 SVGAGI. The CDR3 runs to 13 residues. Trimming stripped 5 bases from V and 6 bases from J, with 12 bases between. The CDR3 coding sequence is TGTGCCAGCAGTCGGACCTTTTCTGATACGCAGTATTTT. Translating gives CASSRTFSDTQYF.

In this sample, this clonotype turned up a few times. V and J are TRBV28 and TRBJ2-7, with 7 bases identical to TRBD1. V was clipped by 4 bases and J by 1 base; unmatched bases: 7. The CDR3 sequence is 15 residues long. CDR1 is MDHEN, CDR2 SYDVKM, per germline. Written as DNA, the CDR3 is TGTGCCAGCAGTTCCCGGGACAGTCCTTCCTACGAGCAGTACTTC. This translates into CASSSRDSPSYEQYF.

The V call is TRBV12-3 or TRBV12-4, the J call TRBJ2-1, with 8 bases aligning to TRBD2. J gave up 5 bases and V 8 bases, and 5 bases lay outside the gene matches. The CDR3 is 13 amino acids. The CDR3 DNA follows: TGTGCCAGCGTCGGACTAGCTAACAATGAGCAGTTCTTC. It is translated as CASVGLANNEQFF.

CDR3 residues: CSANEPSRETQYF. The CDR3 coding sequence is TGCAGTGCTAATGAACCTAGCCGAGAGACCCAGTACTTC. V and J are TRBV20-1 and TRBJ2-1; D may be TRBD2 (5 bases). The assigned J gene may be wrong: the sequence end matches TRBJ2-5 better. The CDR3 covers 13 residues. Per the germline V gene, CDR1 is DFQATT and CDR2 is SNEGSKA (reference sequence).

The chain combines TRBV7-9 with TRBJ1-4; D is uncertain. Trimming shortened V by 5 bases and J by 8 bases, and 15 bases separated the two germline ends. The CDR3 extends over 14 amino acids. Looked up from germline, CDR1 is SEHNR and CDR2 is FQNEAQ (reference sequence). DNA for the CDR3: TGTGCCAGCAGCGCCGGACTCTCCTGGGAAAAACTGTTTTTT. The encoded protein is CASSAGLSWEKLFF. The full variable domain, its missing parts supplied by reference TRBV7-9 and TRBJ1-4, is DTGVSQNPRHKITKRGQNVTFRCDPISEHNRLYWYRQTLGQGPEFLTYFQNEAQLEKSRLLSDRFSAERPKGSFSTLEIQRTEQGDSAMYLCASSAGLSWEKLFFGSGTQLSVL.

The genes are TRBV2 and TRBJ2-7; no clear D gene. The germline V and J ends were trimmed by 4 bases and 0 bases, with 13 bases remaining between them. The length of the CDR3 is 15 residues. CDR1 SNHLY and CDR2 FYNNEI come from the germline V gene. The CDR3 sequence is CASSADRAPSYEQYF. Here the CDR3 DNA reads TGTGCCAGCAGTGCCGACCGGGCCCCCTCCTACGAGCAGTACTTC.

The chain links TRBV29-1 to TRBJ2-1; possibly TRBD1 for D (5 bases). CDR3 length equals 16 residues. The germline V gene has CDR1 SQVTM and CDR2 ANQGSEA. V lost 1 base and J lost 0, with 13 bases in between. In nucleotides, the CDR3 is TGCAGCGTTGAAGTTGGCAGGGCCAGCTCCTACAATGAGCAGTTCTTC. Amino acid sequence: CSVEVGRASSYNEQFF.

The chain combines TRBV7-3 with TRBJ2-5, with 11 bases that match TRBD2. Germline V CDR1 and CDR2: SGHTA, FQGTGA. The CDR3 is made up of 18 amino acids. The trim removed 5 bases at V and 2 bases at J, leaving 13 bases unmatched. The CDR3 region has the DNA TGTGCCAGCAGCCAGCGCGCTGAACTAGCGGGGGTTCAAGAGACCCAGTACTTC. This sequence encodes CASSQRAELAGVQETQYF.

This chain joins TRBV15 and TRBJ1-4; TRBD1 matches 10 bases. Germline V CDR1 and CDR2: LNHNV, YYDKDF (reference sequence). J gave up 7 bases and V 4 bases, and 6 bases lay outside the gene matches. The CDR3 is made up of 15 amino acids. CDR3 in amino acids: CATSNYRDRGEKLFF. The CDR3 DNA follows: TGTGCCACCAGCAATTACCGGGACAGGGGTGAAAAACTGTTTTTT.

The CDR3 sequence: CASPGYQAFF. The CDR3 nucleotides are TGTGCCAGCCCGGGATATCAAGCTTTCTTT. The chain links TRBV7-3 to TRBJ1-1; D gene ambiguous. Trimming removed 8 bases at V and 9 bases at J, with 10 bases between. Germline CDR1 reads SGHTA; CDR2 reads FQGTGA. The CDR3 contains 10 residues.

In this sample, this clonotype turned up a few times. V is TRBV20-1 and J is TRBJ2-1; 8 nucleotides agree with TRBD1. Losses at the gene ends were 5 bases for V and 7 bases for J; bases not matched to a gene: 10. The CDR3 contains 14 residues. Germline CDR1 and CDR2: DFQATT and SNEGSKA (reference sequence). This CDR3 reads CSAPSDRGINEQFF. CDR3 DNA: TGCAGTGCTCCATCCGACAGGGGCATAAATGAGCAGTTCTTC.

The chain is built from TRBV20-1 and TRBJ1-6, with a tentative D call TRBD1 (5 bases). Trimming took 6 bases from V and 7 from J, leaving 16 bases between them. The CDR3 is 14 amino acids. Germline lookup yields CDR1 DFQATT and CDR2 SNEGSKA (reference sequence). CDR3 sequence reads: CSADRGVVNSPLHF. The CDR3 DNA follows: TGCAGTGCAGACCGGGGGGTAGTGAATTCACCCCTCCACTTT.